The 30 T cell receptor beta chains given below trace back to one sample, sequenced in a study of technical replicates of blood from a handful of donors. Measured with immunoSEQ multiplex PCR; TCRdb has only the in-frame clones, and not every one. There are 75,000 to 100,000 clones in the sample; roughly 96% occur only once, and approximately 0.37% lies in the top ten. Sequencing was carried out using T cells isolated from PBMCs. The source of these receptors is a human donor in good health.

The chain links TRBV5-4 to TRBJ2-1, with D possibly matching TRBD2 (6 bases). CDR1 and CDR2 from the germline V gene are SGHNT and YYREEE (reference sequence). The CDR3 loop spans 11 amino acids. With 3 bases removed from V and 9 bases from J, the gap between germline ends came to 7 bases. The CDR3 reads CASSSTSEQFF. CDR3 DNA: TGTGCCAGCAGCTCGACTAGTGAGCAGTTCTTC. Drawing the rest from reference TRBV5-4 and TRBJ2-1, the complete variable domain is ETGVTQSPTHLIKTRGQQVTLRCSSQSGHNTVSWYQQALGQGPQFIFQYYREEENGRGNFPPRFSGLQFPNYSSELNVNALELDDSALYLCASSSTSEQFFGPGTRLTVL.

The chain recombines TRBV30 with TRBJ1-5; no firm D call. The V and J ends lost 3 bases and 4 bases respectively, with 10 bases between them. The V gene's germline CDR1 is GTSNPN and CDR2 SVGIG (reference sequence). The CDR3 length is 13 residues. The CDR3 DNA reads TGTGCCTGGAGCCCAGGCTTTAATCAGCCCCAGCATTTT. This translates into CAWSPGFNQPQHF.

This chain uses TRBV4-2 with TRBJ1-4; 9 nucleotides line up with TRBD1. The germline V gene has CDR1 LGHNA and CDR2 YNFKEQ. V shed 0 bases and J 6 bases; nucleotides not matched to a gene: 5. This CDR3 is built from 16 residues. The CDR3 loop is CASSQEPGTGHEKLFF. The CDR3 region has the DNA TGTGCCAGCAGCCAAGAACCCGGGACAGGGCATGAAAAACTGTTTTTT.

As DNA, the CDR3 is TGTGCCAGCAGCGGGAGCGGGACTGCGAGCTATGGCTACACCTTC. Its translation: CASSGSGTASYGYTF. J is TRBJ1-2 and V is TRBV9; D possibly corresponds to TRBD1 (5 bases). The germline V gene has CDR1 SGDLS and CDR2 YYNGEE. Between the trimmed V and J ends, which lost 3 bases and 4 bases, there was a span of 16 bases. CDR3 length: 15 amino acids. The whole variable domain, remainder taken from reference TRBV9 and TRBJ1-2, is DSGVTQTPKHLITATGQRVTLRCSPRSGDLSVYWYQQSLDQGLQFLIQYYNGEERAKGNILERFSAQQFPDLHSELNLSSLELGDSALYFCASSGSGTASYGYTFGSGTRLTVV.

This sequence joins TRBV30 and TRBJ2-6; 7 positions agree with TRBD1. Per the germline V gene, CDR1 is GTSNPN and CDR2 is SVGIG (reference sequence). V lost 3 bases to trimming and J lost 11 bases; unmatched junction nucleotides: 13. The CDR3 spans 15 residues. CDR3 residues: CAWRSRGKAAHVLTF. The CDR3 DNA follows: TGTGCCTGGAGGAGCAGGGGGAAGGCTGCTCACGTCCTGACTTTC.

The genes are TRBV25-1 and TRBJ2-5, with TRBD1 identical over 10 bases. Per germline, CDR1 MGHDK and CDR2 SYGVNS. The junction had 10 bases not matched to a gene; V was cut back by 7 bases and J by 5 bases. This CDR3 is built from 15 residues. The CDR3 sequence: CASTPRADRGETQYF. The CDR3 nucleotides are TGTGCCAGCACCCCCCGAGCGGACAGGGGGGAGACCCAGTACTTC.

This rearrangement joins TRBV4-1 to TRBJ1-2; 7 bases are shared with TRBD1. CDR3 size: 14 residues. The germline V gene has CDR1 MGHRA and CDR2 YSYEKL. V shed 4 bases and J 6 bases; nucleotides not matched to a gene: 8. The chain's CDR3 is CASSRDRVLHGYTF. CDR3 coding DNA: TGCGCCAGCAGCCGTGACAGGGTGTTACATGGCTACACCTTC.

The CDR3 region is CASSLYNGRAGELFF. CDR3 DNA sequence: TGTGCCAGCAGCTTGTATAACGGGAGGGCCGGGGAGCTGTTTTTT. The gene calls are TRBV5-6 and TRBJ2-2, with 8 bases aligning to TRBD2. V lost 1 base, J lost 6 bases, and 5 bases stayed unmatched. Per germline, CDR1 SGHDT and CDR2 YYEEEE. This CDR3 has 15 residues. The whole variable domain, filled in from reference TRBV5-6 and TRBJ2-2, reads DAGVTQSPTHLIKTRGQQVTLRCSPKSGHDTVSWYQQALGQGPQFIFQYYEEEERQRGNFPDRFSGHQFPNYSSELNVNALLLGDSALYLCASSLYNGRAGELFFGEGSRLTVL.

The V call is TRBV9, the J call TRBJ1-1, with 9 bases identical to TRBD1. Looked up from germline, CDR1 is SGDLS and CDR2 is YYNGEE. Germline trimming cut 3 bases from V and 3 bases from J; bases unmatched to any gene: 15. This CDR3 region has 18 residues. The CDR3 loop is CASSGFIPGTGSDTEAFF. DNA of the CDR3: TGTGCCAGCAGCGGGTTTATTCCCGGGACAGGGAGCGACACTGAAGCTTTCTTT.

V usage is TRBV7-8 and J usage is TRBJ1-1; D call uncertain. The ends were cut back, 5 bases at V and 7 bases at J, with 17 bases in the middle. Germline V CDR1 and CDR2: SGHVS, FQNEAQ. The CDR3 length is 14 residues. CDR3 coding DNA: TGTGCCAGCAGCCCCACTACGGGTTCCGGTGAAGCTTTCTTT. Its protein is CASSPTTGSGEAFF. The variable domain in full, completed from reference TRBV7-8 and TRBJ1-1, reads GAGVSQSPRYKVAKRGQDVALRCDPISGHVSLFWYQQALGQGPEFLTYFQNEAQLDKSGLPSDRFFAERPEGSVSTLKIQRTQQEDSAVYLCASSPTTGSGEAFFGQGTRLTVV.

Note on this clone: The junction departs from the called germline gene at one end, perhaps through a read error. V and J are TRBV7-3 and TRBJ1-3; unclear D gene. Germline loops: CDR1 SGHTA, CDR2 FQGTGA. The CDR3 runs 11 residues. For the CDR3, the DNA is TGTGCCAGCAGCTTAGACCGGCTACCGGAGTTT. The encoded protein is CASSLDRLPEF.

This chain connects TRBV10-3 to TRBJ2-3; 11 bases are a match to TRBD2. V shed 4 bases and J 1 base; nucleotides not matched to a gene: 4. The CDR3 runs to 16 residues. Germline loops: CDR1 ENHRY, CDR2 SYGVKD. The CDR3 DNA is TGTGCCATCAGTGTAGGGACTAGCGGAGGCACAGATACGCAGTATTTT. This encodes CAISVGTSGGTDTQYF.

This CDR3 is CASSLRGQGPQYF. The CDR3 coding sequence is TGTGCCAGCAGCTTAAGGGGACAGGGTCCGCAGTATTTT. The genes are TRBV7-3 and TRBJ2-3, with 9 nucleotides matching TRBD1. Germline V gene sequence: CDR1 SGHTA, CDR2 FQGTGA. Trimming took 1 base from V and 10 from J; bases not matched to a gene: 3. There are 13 residues in the CDR3.

V is TRBV28 and J is TRBJ2-7; D is perhaps TRBD2 (5 bases). V lost 3 bases and J 4 bases, leaving 16 bases between the germline ends. Germline V gives CDR1 MDHEN, CDR2 SYDVKM. The length of the CDR3 is 15 residues. The CDR3, as DNA: TGTGCCAGCAGTTTTCCGGGGTCGGGAAATTACGAGCAGTACTTC. Its translation: CASSFPGSGNYEQYF. Using reference TRBV28 and TRBJ2-7 for the parts outside the CDR3, the full variable domain is DVKVTQSSRYLVKRTGEKVFLECVQDMDHENMFWYRQDPGLGLRLIYFSYDVKMKEKGDIPEGYSVSREKKERFSLILESASTNQTSMYLCASSFPGSGNYEQYFGPGTRLTVT.

This chain connects TRBV28 to TRBJ2-7; TRBD2 aligns across 9 bases. CDR1 and CDR2 (germline): MDHEN, SYDVKM. With V trimmed by 2 bases and J by 7 bases, 6 bases remained unmatched. The CDR3 covers 14 residues. In DNA form, the CDR3 reads TGTGCCAGCAGTTTACCTAGCGGGATCGGTGAGCAGTACTTC. It codes for CASSLPSGIGEQYF. Filled out from reference TRBV28 and TRBJ2-7, the complete variable domain reads DVKVTQSSRYLVKRTGEKVFLECVQDMDHENMFWYRQDPGLGLRLIYFSYDVKMKEKGDIPEGYSVSREKKERFSLILESASTNQTSMYLCASSLPSGIGEQYFGPGTRLTVT.

This chain joins TRBV27 and TRBJ1-1, with TRBD1 as a possible D gene (5 bases). V was pared by 8 bases and J by 6 bases, with 19 bases between. The CDR3 covers 14 residues. Germline V gene lookup returns CDR1 MNHEY and CDR2 SMNVEV (reference sequence). CDR3 region: CASFNIGGAPEAFF. Written as DNA, the CDR3 is TGTGCCAGCTTCAATATCGGGGGAGCACCTGAAGCTTTCTTT.

The V call is TRBV9, the J call TRBJ2-7, with D possibly matching TRBD2 (6 bases). Germline CDR1 SGDLS, CDR2 YYNGEE. There are 15 residues in the CDR3. V was clipped by 0 bases and J by 7 bases, with 17 bases between them. The CDR3 loop reads CASSVGGGKYEEQYF. CDR3 in DNA: TGTGCCAGCAGCGTAGGGGGCGGGAAATACGAGGAGCAGTACTTC.

The gene calls are TRBV7-8 and TRBJ2-1; 14 bases agree with TRBD2. V shed 1 base and J 15 bases; nucleotides not matched to a gene: 5. The CDR3 loop spans 14 amino acids. Germline lookup yields CDR1 SGHVS and CDR2 FQNEAQ. This CDR3 reads CASSLVGTSGSGFF. The CDR3 DNA reads TGTGCCAGCAGCTTAGTGGGGACTAGCGGGAGCGGGTTCTTC.

The J gene is TRBJ2-1, the V gene TRBV21-1; the DNA was not used to check the table's D call, TRBD2. TRBV21-1 is shown as a pseudogene. CDR3 length: 14 amino acids. CDR3 region: CASTDPSSYNEQFF. The CDR3 region has the DNA TGTGCCAGCACTGATCCTAGCTCCTACAATGAGCAGTTCTTC.

The chain uses TRBV12-5 and TRBJ1-4; no definite D call. V lost 6 bases and J 6 bases, leaving 14 bases between the germline ends. The CDR3 loop spans 14 amino acids. Looked up from germline, CDR1 is LGHNT and CDR2 is FRNRAP. The CDR3 DNA reads as TGTGCTAGTGGCGTCTCAGGTTCGCATGAAAAACTGTTTTTT. This encodes CASGVSGSHEKLFF.

The chain carries TRBV5-4 and TRBJ1-1, with D unclear. Germline CDR1 reads SGHNT; CDR2 reads YYREEE (reference sequence). V shed 4 bases and J shed 6 bases, with 16 bases lying between them. The CDR3 is 14 amino acids. Here the CDR3 DNA reads TGTGCCAGCAGCCCCCGAGGTCCCGCCCCTGAAGCTTTCTTT. This translates into CASSPRGPAPEAFF.

This chain links TRBV7-9 with TRBJ2-7; D might be TRBD1 (6 bases). Per the germline V gene, CDR1 is SEHNR and CDR2 is FQNEAQ (reference sequence). The V end was cut by 2 bases, the J end by 2 bases, with 16 bases between. The CDR3 runs 16 residues. In nucleotides, the CDR3 is TGTGCCAGCAGCTTAAAGGGGGACGGCCGTACCTACGAGCAGTACTTC. Its protein is CASSLKGDGRTYEQYF.

The sample holds many counts of this clone. The chain is built from TRBV6-4 and TRBJ2-2; 7 bases map to TRBD2. The CDR3 runs to 13 residues. From germline, CDR1 is MRHNA and CDR2 SNTAGT. The V and J ends lost 3 bases and 5 bases, in that order; junction bases with no gene match: 0. CDR3 loop: CASSERETGELFF. CDR3 nucleotides: TGTGCCAGCAGTGAGCGGGAGACCGGGGAGCTGTTTTTT.

The chain has TRBV30 and TRBJ2-3; D is possibly TRBD1 (6 bases). CDR1 is GTSNPN, CDR2 SVGIG, per germline (reference sequence). There are 13 residues in the CDR3. In DNA, the CDR3 is TGTGCTTTTTCAGGGGATAGCACAGATACGCAGTATTTT. Protein: CAFSGDSTDTQYF. The full variable domain, in which reference TRBV30 and TRBJ2-3 provide the parts outside the CDR3, is SQTIHQWPATLVQPVGSPLSLECTVEGTSNPNLYWYRQAAGRGLQLLFYSVGIGQISSEVPQNLSASRPQDRQFILSSKKLLLSDSGFYLCAFSGDSTDTQYFGPGTRLTVL.

The chain employs TRBV18 and TRBJ1-1, with 10 positions matching TRBD1. The length of the CDR3 is 16 residues. CDR1 is KGHSH and CDR2 is LQKENI in the germline V gene. Trimming cost V 5 bases and J 6 bases; bases outside gene matches: 12. CDR3 region: CASSEYRGQGRAEAFF. Written as DNA, the CDR3 is TGTGCCAGCTCAGAGTACCGGGGACAGGGGAGGGCTGAAGCTTTCTTT.

This chain joins TRBV11-2 and TRBJ2-7; 8 bases are a match to TRBD2. After removal of 1 base from V and 5 bases from J, the junction contained 19 bases not matched to a gene. The CDR3 loop spans 19 amino acids. Germline-derived CDR1 and CDR2 are SGHAT and FQNNGV. The CDR3 bases are TGTGCCAGCAGCTTAGTTCCGGGACTAGGGTTCGCGGGGGTCGACGAGCAGTACTTC. This sequence encodes CASSLVPGLGFAGVDEQYF.

The rearrangement joins TRBV5-1 to TRBJ1-1, with a possible D match to TRBD1 (6 bases). Trimming removed 2 bases at V and 6 bases at J, with 17 bases between. Germline-derived CDR1 and CDR2 are SGHRS and YFSETQ. The CDR3 totals 15 residues. CDR3 in amino acids: CASSFRSGGGPEAFF. The CDR3 DNA reads as TGCGCCAGCAGCTTTAGGTCTGGGGGGGGCCCTGAAGCTTTCTTT.

The gene calls are TRBV28 and TRBJ1-5; weak D call: TRBD1 (6 bases). Germline loops: CDR1 MDHEN, CDR2 SYDVKM. Trimming cost V 6 bases and J 0 bases, with 12 bases left between them. CDR3 length: 15 amino acids. In nucleotides, the CDR3 is TGTGCCAGCAGGCGAGGACAGTATAGCAATCAGCCCCAGCATTTT. Protein product: CASRRGQYSNQPQHF.

This clone appeared a single time. The rearrangement links TRBV25-1 to TRBJ2-2; D uncertain. This CDR3 contains 13 residues. CDR1 and CDR2 from the germline V gene are MGHDK and SYGVNS. Trimming left V 3 bases short and J 7 bases short, with 9 bases between. The DNA of the CDR3 is TGTGCCAGCAGTGATTATGTTTACGGGGAGCTGTTTTTT. This codes for CASSDYVYGELFF.

The CDR3 DNA is TGTGCCTGGACAGGGAAGATTGGGCAGCCCCAGCATTTT. It codes for CAWTGKIGQPQHF. The chain joins TRBV30 to TRBJ1-5; TRBD1 is a possible D gene (5 bases). The V end lost 4 bases, the J end lost 7 bases, and 14 bases lay between the germline ends. The CDR3 consists of 13 residues. In germline, CDR1 is GTSNPN, CDR2 SVGIG (reference sequence).